The 3 T cell receptor beta chains given below trace back to one sample, sequenced in a study of control samples from healthy donors and cancer patients. TCRdb's copy holds only in-frame clones and misses some; the assay was immunoSEQ multiplex PCR. Of around 140,000 clones listed, just under 90% were seen once; the top ten hold 6.5% to 9.5%. Sample: PBMCs. These receptors were taken from a man aged 50 or older with head and neck cancer.

The chain uses TRBV7-2 and TRBJ1-2, with 9 nucleotides matching TRBD1. This CDR3 has 15 residues. The V gene end was trimmed by 6 bases and the J gene end by 3 bases; junction bases not matched to a gene: 8. CDR1 and CDR2 from the germline V gene are SGHTA and FQGNSA. CDR3: CASSLTGGNYYGYTF. CDR3 DNA sequence: TGTGCCAGCAGTCTTACAGGGGGCAACTACTATGGCTACACCTTC.

This clone was found once. The chain recombines TRBV3-1 (or the pseudogene TRBV3-2) with TRBJ1-1; D perhaps matches TRBD1 (5 bases). In germline, CDR1 is LGHDT, CDR2 YNNKEL (reference sequence). This CDR3 region has 15 residues. V shed 4 bases and J shed 2 bases, with 14 bases lying between them. CDR3 residues: CASSRHGADNTEAFF. As DNA, the CDR3 is TGTGCCAGCAGCCGCCACGGGGCGGATAACACTGAAGCTTTCTTT.

This clone was detected only a few times. This chain links TRBV10-1 with TRBJ1-1; D possibly corresponds to TRBD1 (6 bases). The V gene lost 2 bases and the J gene lost 11 bases, with 12 bases spanning the gap. CDR3 length: 12 amino acids. CDR1 WNHNN and CDR2 SYGVQD come from the germline V gene (reference sequence). CDR3: CASSEGQGKAFF. The CDR3, as DNA: TGCGCCAGCAGTGAGGGGCAGGGGAAGGCTTTCTTT.